One sample yielded the 27 T cell receptor beta chains listed below, sequenced in a study of T cell changes during pregnancy in multiple sclerosis. The data were produced by immunoSEQ multiplex PCR, yet TCRdb's version contains in-frame clones alone and is incomplete. Here the sample spans 45,000 to 70,000 clones, approximately 90% being singletons. Here the sequenced sample was CD4+ T cells from peripheral blood mononuclear cells, taken after pregnancy. The receptors derive from a female donor with multiple sclerosis, enrolled in a pregnancy study.

The chain uses TRBV7-9 and TRBJ1-2; D perhaps matches TRBD1 (5 bases). Germline assignment: CDR1 SEHNR and CDR2 FQNEAQ (reference sequence). Deletions cut 1 base from V and 8 bases from J, with 17 bases between. The CDR3 has 15 residues. This chain's CDR3 is CASSLVGARVGGYTF. The CDR3 DNA reads as TGTGCCAGCAGCTTAGTAGGGGCCAGAGTGGGCGGCTACACCTTC.

The rearrangement uses TRBV21-1 and TRBJ2-7; the D segment call TRBD1 is taken from the table without a DNA check. TRBV21-1 is reported as a pseudogene. The CDR3 sequence is 17 residues long. The CDR3 DNA reads TGTGCCAGCAGCAATAATTCCCGGGACAGGGGAGATTACGAGCAGTACTTC. Protein: CASSNNSRDRGDYEQYF.

V and J are TRBV2 and TRBJ1-5, with D unresolved. The CDR3 extends over 11 amino acids. Trimming took 4 bases from V and 5 from J, leaving 3 bases between them. CDR1 and CDR2 (germline): SNHLY, FYNNEI. The CDR3 region has the DNA TGTGCCAGCAGTGCGGATCAGCCCCAGCATTTT. Its translation: CASSADQPQHF. The whole variable domain, filled in from reference TRBV2 and TRBJ1-5, reads EPEVTQTPSHQVTQMGQEVILRCVPISNHLYFYWYRQILGQKVEFLVSFYNNEISEKSEIFDDQFSVERPDGSNFTLKIRSTKLEDSAMYFCASSADQPQHFGDGTRLSIL.

The count of this clone is one. The V call is TRBV27, the J call TRBJ1-3, with TRBD1 matching 8 bases. The junction had 14 bases not matched to a gene; V was cut back by 5 bases and J by 2 bases. The length of the CDR3 is 18 residues. Per germline, CDR1 MNHEY and CDR2 SMNVEV (reference sequence). The CDR3 region is CASSPSGTGRKTGNTIYF. DNA for the CDR3: TGTGCCAGCAGTCCCTCCGGGACAGGACGGAAAACTGGAAACACCATATATTTT.

The genes are TRBV11-2 and TRBJ2-1; 7 nucleotides agree with TRBD2. The CDR3 length is 15 residues. Germline V lookup: CDR1 SGHAT, CDR2 FQNNGV. J lost 2 bases, V lost 1 base, and 2 bases had no gene match. The CDR3 region is CASSLAGGAYNEQFF. DNA for the CDR3: TGTGCCAGCAGCTTAGCGGGGGGTGCCTACAATGAGCAGTTCTTC. The whole variable domain, remainder taken from reference TRBV11-2 and TRBJ2-1, is EAGVAQSPRYKIIEKRQSVAFWCNPISGHATLYWYQQILGQGPKLLIQFQNNGVVDDSQLPKDRFSAERLKGVDSTLKIQPAKLEDSAVYLCASSLAGGAYNEQFFGPGTRLTVL.

This rearrangement joins TRBV7-2 to TRBJ2-3; TRBD1 might be the D (5 bases). V shed 8 bases and J shed 3 bases, with 15 bases lying between them. The germline gives CDR1 SGHTA, CDR2 FQGNSA. This CDR3 spans 14 amino acids. CDR3 nucleotides: TGTGCCAGCCTTTTGGGGCCCCAAACAGATACGCAGTATTTT. Its protein is CASLLGPQTDTQYF.

The rearrangement uses TRBV6-1 and TRBJ2-7; 8 bases align to TRBD1. The J segment lost 7 bases and the V segment lost 1 base, leaving 6 bases of the junction unmatched. Germline V gene sequence: CDR1 MNHNS, CDR2 SASEGT. This CDR3 has 14 amino acids. This chain's CDR3 is CASSEGQGAWEQYF. CDR3 nucleotides: TGTGCCAGCAGTGAAGGGCAGGGGGCCTGGGAGCAGTACTTC.

The gene calls are TRBV7-4 and TRBJ1-5; D unclear. V was cut by 5 bases and J by 2 bases, with 16 bases left in between. CDR1 is SGHVT and CDR2 is SQSDAQ in the germline V gene. The CDR3 spans 16 residues. This CDR3 is CASSPFTPGGNQPQHF. The CDR3, as DNA: TGTGCCAGCAGCCCGTTCACCCCCGGGGGCAATCAGCCCCAGCATTTT.

The chain employs TRBV6-1 and TRBJ2-1; 9 nucleotides match TRBD1. Germline CDR1 and CDR2: MNHNS and SASEGT. This CDR3 has 15 amino acids. V lost 4 bases, J lost 6 bases, and 7 bases stayed unmatched. The chain's CDR3 is CASSAGTGPSNEQFF. The CDR3 nucleotides are TGTGCCAGCAGTGCCGGGACAGGGCCATCCAATGAGCAGTTCTTC.

V gene TRBV4-3 combines with J gene TRBJ2-4, with 9 bases lining up with TRBD1. Looked up from germline, CDR1 is LGHNA and CDR2 is YSLEER. The CDR3 extends over 14 amino acids. The V segment lost 8 bases and the J segment 7 bases; nucleotides outside the gene matches: 9. The CDR3 DNA reads TGCGCCAGCGGACAAACAGGGGGCGCGAACATTCAGTACTTC. This gives the protein CASGQTGGANIQYF.

The rearrangement joins TRBV14 to TRBJ1-1; D is uncertain. Trimming cost V 3 bases and J 4 bases, with 12 bases left between them. Germline CDR1 and CDR2: SGHDN and FVKESK. This CDR3 spans 14 amino acids. CDR3 DNA sequence: TGTGCCAGCAGCCAGGTACCCGGGGTCACTGAAGCTTTCTTT. Amino acid sequence: CASSQVPGVTEAFF.

This chain's CDR3 is CASSFTGGGNTEAFF. The CDR3 DNA is TGTGCCAGCAGCTTTACAGGGGGCGGCAACACTGAAGCTTTCTTT. This chain links TRBV5-5 with TRBJ1-1, with 9 bases aligning to TRBD1. CDR3 length equals 15 residues. Germline V gene lookup returns CDR1 SGHKS and CDR2 YYEKEE (reference sequence). V lost 2 bases to trimming and J lost 2 bases; unmatched junction nucleotides: 4.

The gene calls are TRBV7-5 and TRBJ2-6; no check of the table's D call, TRBD1, against the DNA was made. TRBV7-5 is a recognized pseudogene. The CDR3 runs 17 residues. CDR3 DNA sequence: TGTGCCAGAAGTAACTTGTGTAGACAAAGTCGGGCCAACGTCCTGACTTTC. This translates into CARSNLCRQSRANVLTF.

The J gene is TRBJ1-5, the V gene TRBV5-4; D possibly corresponds to TRBD1 (5 bases). CDR3 length equals 14 residues. In germline, CDR1 is SGHNT, CDR2 YYREEE (reference sequence). Trimming removed 0 bases at V and 5 bases at J, with 9 bases between. The CDR3 protein is CASSLAGNDQPQHF. The CDR3 nucleotides read TGTGCCAGCAGCTTGGCAGGGAACGATCAGCCCCAGCATTTT.

The rearrangement joins TRBV7-2 to TRBJ1-3; D might be TRBD1 (6 bases). Trimming removed 11 bases from V and 4 bases from J, with 12 bases in between. The CDR3 has 12 residues. Germline V gene sequence: CDR1 SGHTA, CDR2 FQGNSA. The CDR3 DNA reads TGTGCCGCTACAGGGTTCGGAAACACCATATATTTT. Its protein is CAATGFGNTIYF.

This clone is a singleton in its sample. The rearrangement uses TRBV4-3 and TRBJ1-5; the D is unclear. This CDR3 spans 15 amino acids. Trimming took 0 bases from V and 7 from J, leaving 13 bases between them. CDR1 and CDR2 (germline): LGHNA, YSLEER. CDR3 coding DNA: TGCGCCAGCAGCCAAGAAGTCCGGGGAGGACAGCCCCAGCATTTT. Translated: CASSQEVRGGQPQHF.

The chain has TRBV5-6 and TRBJ1-5; D call uncertain. The CDR3 length is 13 residues. V was pared by 1 base and J by 3 bases, with 5 bases between. The germline V gene encodes CDR1 SGHDT and CDR2 YYEEEE. CDR3 sequence: CASSLFSNQPQHF. For the CDR3, the DNA is TGTGCCAGCAGCTTGTTCTCCAATCAGCCCCAGCATTTT.

The chain employs TRBV27 and TRBJ1-3; no definite D call. Trimming shortened V by 8 bases and J by 0 bases, and 8 bases separated the two germline ends. This CDR3 contains 13 residues. Germline V CDR1 and CDR2: MNHEY, SMNVEV (reference sequence). The CDR3 bases are TGTGCCAGCCGTTACAGCTCTGGAAACACCATATATTTT. Amino acid sequence: CASRYSSGNTIYF.

The chain carries TRBV5-4 and TRBJ2-2, with a weak D call TRBD2 (5 bases). There are 14 residues in the CDR3. In germline, CDR1 is SGHNT, CDR2 YYREEE (reference sequence). Trimming stripped 1 base from V and 6 bases from J, with 10 bases between. CDR3 bases: TGTGCCAGCAGCTTGCCTTGGAGGCCCGGGGAGCTGTTTTTT. Its protein product is CASSLPWRPGELFF. The full variable domain, completed using reference TRBV5-4 and TRBJ2-2, is ETGVTQSPTHLIKTRGQQVTLRCSSQSGHNTVSWYQQALGQGPQFIFQYYREEENGRGNFPPRFSGLQFPNYSSELNVNALELDDSALYLCASSLPWRPGELFFGEGSRLTVL.

CDR3 nucleotide sequence: TGTGCCAGCAGCTTAGACCCCTCAGGCCAGTCTTTTTTT. Amino acids: CASSLDPSGQSFF. V usage is TRBV7-2 and J usage is TRBJ1-4, with D hard to call. Germline V gene data show CDR1 as SGHTA and CDR2 as FQGNSA. V lost 1 base, J lost 17 bases, and 17 bases lay in between. The CDR3 totals 13 residues. Full variable domain (rest looked up from reference TRBV7-2 and TRBJ1-4): GAGVSQSPSNKVTEKGKDVELRCDPISGHTALYWYRQSLGQGLEFLIYFQGNSAPDKSGLPSDRFSAERTGGSVSTLTIQRTQQEDSAVYLCASSLDPSGQSFFGSGTQLSVL.

The genes are TRBV4-1 and TRBJ2-7, with D tentatively TRBD1 (5 bases). Trimming stripped 6 bases from V and 0 bases from J, with 18 bases between. The CDR3 loop spans 16 amino acids. The germline V gene encodes CDR1 MGHRA and CDR2 YSYEKL. The CDR3 sequence is CASSPDSTGRSYEQYF. As DNA, the CDR3 is TGCGCCAGCAGTCCAGACTCTACAGGTCGCTCCTACGAGCAGTACTTC.

The V gene is TRBV9, the J gene TRBJ2-7, with 8 bases identical to TRBD2. In germline, CDR1 is SGDLS, CDR2 YYNGEE. Trimming at V came to 2 bases and at J to 7 bases, leaving 8 bases not matched to a gene. This CDR3 is 14 amino acids long. CDR3 in amino acids: CASSVYGGAGEQYF. The CDR3, as DNA: TGTGCCAGCAGCGTTTACGGGGGGGCGGGGGAGCAGTACTTC.

The CDR3 DNA reads as TGTGCCAGTAGTATCCCCGCAGGGTCCACTTCACCTCACTCTTCACCCCTCCACTTT. This sequence encodes CASSIPAGSTSPHSSPLHF. V usage is TRBV19 and J usage is TRBJ1-6; TRBD1 is a possible D gene (5 bases). Germline V lookup: CDR1 LNHDA, CDR2 SQIVND (reference sequence). The CDR3 length is 19 residues. With 3 bases removed from V and 9 bases from J, the gap between germline ends came to 27 bases.

The CDR3 region has the DNA TGCGCCAGCAGCACGACCCCCGGGACAGTGGGGGAGCAGTACTTC. Protein: CASSTTPGTVGEQYF. The rearrangement links TRBV5-1 to TRBJ2-7, with 7 bases identical to TRBD1. Germline CDR1 reads SGHRS; CDR2 reads YFSETQ. The CDR3 spans 15 residues. J was trimmed by 7 bases and V by 4 bases; bases with no gene match: 14.

The chain has TRBV9 and TRBJ2-3, with D uncertain. The V gene lost 3 bases and the J gene lost 5 bases, with 16 bases spanning the gap. This CDR3 comprises 15 residues. Germline V gives CDR1 SGDLS, CDR2 YYNGEE. CDR3: CASSEARGSKDTQYF. The CDR3 nucleotides read TGTGCCAGCAGCGAGGCTAGAGGTAGTAAAGATACGCAGTATTTT.

V gene TRBV5-4 combines with J gene TRBJ1-5; a possible D gene is TRBD1 (5 bases). The germline V gene encodes CDR1 SGHNT and CDR2 YYREEE (reference sequence). V lost 0 bases and J 0 bases, leaving 10 bases between the germline ends. The CDR3 has 16 residues. In DNA form, the CDR3 reads TGTGCCAGCAGCTTGGGGGGGGGAAATAGCAATCAGCCCCAGCATTTT. Amino acid sequence: CASSLGGGNSNQPQHF.

V and J are TRBV25-1 and TRBJ1-1, with 7 bases lining up with TRBD1. Trimming removed 6 bases from V and 4 bases from J; junction bases left unmatched: 11. This CDR3 contains 15 residues. Germline V gives CDR1 MGHDK, CDR2 SYGVNS. The CDR3 protein is CASSAYTGAGTEAFF. CDR3 coding DNA: TGTGCCAGCAGCGCCTACACAGGGGCCGGCACTGAAGCTTTCTTT.